The 31 T cell receptor beta chains listed next were all sequenced from one sample in a study of control samples from healthy donors and cancer patients. Repertoires were generated with immunoSEQ multiplex PCR, while TCRdb's copy carries only in-frame clones and drops some. The table records some 120,000 clones, around 93% of them present only once. The material sequenced was PBMCs. The receptors derive from a man between 45 and 60 years old with head and neck cancer.

The chain recombines TRBV3-1 (or the pseudogene TRBV3-2) with TRBJ1-1, with 8 bases fitting TRBD1. CDR3 size: 15 residues. Trimming removed 4 bases from V and 4 bases from J; junction bases left unmatched: 8. The germline CDR1 and CDR2 sequences are LGHDT and YNNKEL (reference sequence). The CDR3 loop is CASSRRGRWGTEAFF. DNA for the CDR3: TGTGCCAGCAGCCGCAGGGGGCGCTGGGGCACTGAAGCTTTCTTT.

The CDR3 DNA reads TGTGCCAGCACACCGGGGTTAGGTACCGGGGAGCTGTTTTTT. This translates into CASTPGLGTGELFF. The chain is built from TRBV2 and TRBJ2-2, with a weak D call TRBD2 (5 bases). The CDR3 loop spans 14 amino acids. Trimming removed 7 bases at V and 5 bases at J, with 14 bases between. Germline values: CDR1 SNHLY, CDR2 FYNNEI. Combining the CDR3 with reference TRBV2 and TRBJ2-2 gives the whole variable domain EPEVTQTPSHQVTQMGQEVILRCVPISNHLYFYWYRQILGQKVEFLVSFYNNEISEKSEIFDDQFSVERPDGSNFTLKIRSTKLEDSAMYFCASTPGLGTGELFFGEGSRLTVL.

The genes are TRBV7-9 and TRBJ2-6; 8 positions match TRBD2. Germline lookup yields CDR1 SEHNR and CDR2 FQNEAQ (reference sequence). The CDR3 extends over 19 amino acids. J lost 0 bases, V lost 5 bases, and 12 bases had no gene match. The CDR3 is CASSHTKTGGDSGANVLTF. CDR3 in DNA: TGTGCCAGCAGCCATACTAAGACCGGGGGGGACTCTGGGGCCAACGTCCTGACTTTC.

This clone was detected only once. The CDR3 here is CATSDLHRSDTQYF. Written as DNA, the CDR3 is TGTGCCACCAGTGATTTGCATAGGTCGGATACGCAGTATTTT. The chain carries TRBV24-1 and TRBJ2-3; D not resolved. Trimming removed 0 bases from V and 6 bases from J, with 9 bases in between. Germline CDR1 KGHDR, CDR2 SFDVKD. The CDR3 totals 14 residues.

The chain carries TRBV6-1 and TRBJ1-5; TRBD1 agrees at 10 bases. The ends lost 4 bases at V and 7 bases at J; junction bases unmatched: 16. There are 18 residues in the CDR3. Germline V gives CDR1 MNHNS, CDR2 SASEGT. Here the CDR3 reads CASSGRADRGRIKQPQHF. The CDR3, as DNA: TGTGCCAGCAGTGGTAGAGCCGACAGGGGGCGAATCAAACAGCCCCAGCATTTT.

This rearrangement joins TRBV6-6 to TRBJ2-1, with D maybe TRBD1 (6 bases). Germline-derived CDR1 and CDR2 are MNHNY and SVGAGI (reference sequence). Trimming removed 6 bases at V and 9 bases at J, with 15 bases between. The CDR3 runs 13 residues. The CDR3 reads CASRDAGAGEQFF. CDR3 coding DNA: TGTGCCAGCAGGGACGCAGGGGCGGGTGAGCAGTTCTTC.

V and J are TRBV28 and TRBJ2-1, with D unresolved. Trimming removed 5 bases at V and 3 bases at J, with 11 bases between. This CDR3 is 14 amino acids long. CDR1 is MDHEN and CDR2 is SYDVKM in the germline V gene. In nucleotides, the CDR3 is TGTGCCAGCAGTATAAGCCTTATCTACAATGAGCAGTTCTTC. The encoded protein is CASSISLIYNEQFF.

V usage is TRBV12-3 or TRBV12-4 and J usage is TRBJ1-1; the D gene is possibly TRBD1 (5 bases). This CDR3 region has 13 residues. Trimming cost V 6 bases and J 4 bases, with 12 bases left between them. CDR3 nucleotide sequence: TGTGCCAGCAGCCTCGGCAGGGTCACTGAAGCTTTCTTT. Translation gives CASSLGRVTEAFF.

The J gene is TRBJ2-3, the V gene TRBV9; D is undetermined. The V and J ends lost 3 bases and 6 bases respectively, with 8 bases between them. The CDR3 loop spans 12 amino acids. CDR1 is SGDLS and CDR2 is YYNGEE in the germline V gene. This chain's CDR3 is CASSEFEDTQYF. The CDR3 nucleotides read TGTGCCAGCAGCGAGTTCGAGGATACGCAGTATTTT.

This rearrangement joins TRBV5-1 to TRBJ2-7; D perhaps matches TRBD1 (6 bases). V lost 4 bases, J lost 1 base, and 9 bases lay in between. Germline V CDR1 and CDR2: SGHRS, YFSETQ. The CDR3 sequence is 13 residues long. CDR3 sequence reads: CASSLQGSYEQYF. The CDR3 nucleotides read TGCGCCAGCAGCCTACAGGGTTCCTACGAGCAGTACTTC. The variable domain in full, completed from reference TRBV5-1 and TRBJ2-7, reads KAGVTQTPRYLIKTRGQQVTLSCSPISGHRSVSWYQQTPGQGLQFLFEYFSETQRNKGNFPGRFSGRQFSNSRSEMNVSTLELGDSALYLCASSLQGSYEQYFGPGTRLTVT.

The J gene is TRBJ1-3, the V gene TRBV5-5, with no clear D. Germline assignment: CDR1 SGHKS and CDR2 YYEKEE (reference sequence). The CDR3 length is 14 residues. The V gene lost 0 bases and the J gene lost 2 bases, with 6 bases spanning the gap. Written as DNA, the CDR3 is TGTGCCAGCAGCTTGGAATACACTGGAAACACCATATATTTT. Translating it yields CASSLEYTGNTIYF.

The V and J genes are TRBV4-1 and TRBJ2-2, with 8 bases lining up with TRBD2. V lost 0 bases, J lost 2 bases, and 5 bases stayed unmatched. The CDR3 totals 17 residues. Per germline, CDR1 MGHRA and CDR2 YSYEKL. The CDR3 region has the DNA TGCGCCAGCAGCCAAGAGGGACGGGGGGGAAACACCGGGGAGCTGTTTTTT. It yields the protein CASSQEGRGGNTGELFF.

This rearrangement joins TRBV4-2 to TRBJ1-4; no definite D call. The V end was cut by 1 base, the J end by 10 bases, with 16 bases between. CDR3 length: 15 amino acids. CDR1 is LGHNA and CDR2 is YNFKEQ in the germline V gene. In DNA form, the CDR3 reads TGTGCCAGCAGCCAAGGGATTGCCAATCTCGGAAAACTGTTTTTT. Amino acids: CASSQGIANLGKLFF.

DNA for the CDR3: TGTGCCAGCAGTGAAACAGGGGCCGGAGATACGCAGTATTTT. It translates to CASSETGAGDTQYF. The chain has TRBV6-1 and TRBJ2-3, with 7 nucleotides matching TRBD1. CDR3 length: 14 amino acids. Per the germline V gene, CDR1 is MNHNS and CDR2 is SASEGT. The J segment lost 5 bases and the V segment lost 2 bases, leaving 4 bases of the junction unmatched.

This clone appeared once. This sequence joins TRBV5-1 and TRBJ2-7; 7 bases fit TRBD1. V lost 3 bases to trimming and J lost 3 bases; unmatched junction nucleotides: 6. This CDR3 region has 14 residues. The germline gives CDR1 SGHRS, CDR2 YFSETQ. The CDR3 protein is CASSSKGQNYEQYF. The DNA of the CDR3 is TGCGCCAGCAGCTCGAAGGGACAGAACTACGAGCAGTACTTC.

The CDR3 bases are TGTGCCAGTACCCTCGAACCGGTGAACACTGAAGCTTTCTTT. Encoded protein: CASTLEPVNTEAFF. This sequence joins TRBV7-3 and TRBJ1-1, with D uncertain. V was pared by 9 bases and J by 0 bases, with 14 bases between. Germline V lookup: CDR1 SGHTA, CDR2 FQGTGA. The CDR3 spans 14 residues.

The rearrangement uses TRBV7-9 and TRBJ1-4; 7 bases are shared with TRBD1. With V trimmed by 6 bases and J by 0 bases, 10 bases remained unmatched. The CDR3 loop spans 17 amino acids. Looked up from germline, CDR1 is SEHNR and CDR2 is FQNEAQ (reference sequence). DNA for the CDR3: TGTGCCAGCAGTCTCAGGGGACAGCCTACAACTAATGAAAAACTGTTTTTT. Its protein is CASSLRGQPTTNEKLFF.

This sequence joins TRBV7-3 and TRBJ1-2, with a tentative D call TRBD1 (5 bases). V lost 10 bases and J lost 7, with 16 bases in between. This CDR3 has 12 amino acids. Germline assignment: CDR1 SGHTA and CDR2 FQGTGA. CDR3 DNA: TGTGCCACCCGGGGACCTGGTGGTGGCTACACCTTC. Protein product: CATRGPGGGYTF.

The V call is TRBV30, the J call TRBJ1-6, with D possibly TRBD1 on 6 matching bases. Germline-derived CDR1 and CDR2 are GTSNPN and SVGIG (reference sequence). This CDR3 region has 15 residues. The V gene lost 0 bases and the J gene lost 8 bases, with 14 bases spanning the gap. This chain's CDR3 is CAWSVPQGWDSPLHF. The CDR3 DNA follows: TGTGCCTGGAGTGTACCCCAGGGGTGGGATTCACCCCTCCACTTT.

The rearrangement links TRBV4-2 to TRBJ2-1; D not certain. CDR1 LGHNA and CDR2 YNFKEQ come from the germline V gene. Trimming took off 0 bases at V and 0 bases at J, with 9 bases between the two ends. This CDR3 region has 16 residues. In nucleotides, the CDR3 is TGTGCCAGCAGCCAAGAAGAGATGAGCTCCTACAATGAGCAGTTCTTC. Residues: CASSQEEMSSYNEQFF.

The chain carries TRBV20-1 and TRBJ1-2; 9 positions agree with TRBD1. The V and J ends lost 6 bases and 7 bases, in that order; junction bases with no gene match: 3. Germline V gene sequence: CDR1 DFQATT, CDR2 SNEGSKA (reference sequence). This CDR3 comprises 11 residues. The DNA of the CDR3 is TGCAGTGCCAGACAGGGGGGTGGCTACACCTTC. Protein sequence: CSARQGGGYTF.

The rearrangement joins TRBV4-3 to TRBJ1-4, with 10 bases fitting TRBD1. Germline CDR1 reads LGHNA; CDR2 reads YSLEER. This CDR3 contains 14 residues. The V and J ends lost 4 bases and 6 bases, in that order; junction bases with no gene match: 2. CDR3 coding DNA: TGCGCCAGCAGCCCCGGGACAGGGGATGAAAAACTGTTTTTT. It codes for CASSPGTGDEKLFF.

This rearrangement joins TRBV7-9 to TRBJ2-1, with 13 bases fitting TRBD2. J lost 9 bases, V lost 2 bases, and 7 bases had no gene match. The germline gives CDR1 SEHNR, CDR2 FQNEAQ (reference sequence). The CDR3 extends over 16 amino acids. The CDR3 DNA reads as TGTGCCAGCAGCTTAACTAGCGGGGGGGCCGGTTTTGAGCAGTTCTTC. This gives the protein CASSLTSGGAGFEQFF.

The rearrangement uses TRBV19 and TRBJ1-4; a possible D gene is TRBD1 (6 bases). V was trimmed by 2 bases and J by 1 base, leaving 14 bases between them. CDR3 length: 17 residues. Germline CDR1 LNHDA, CDR2 SQIVND (reference sequence). For the CDR3, the DNA is TGTGCCAGTAGTATAAGTACAGGGTATCGAACTAATGAAAAACTGTTTTTT. It codes for CASSISTGYRTNEKLFF.

The rearrangement joins TRBV5-1 to TRBJ1-5, with a possible D match to TRBD1 (5 bases). Between the trimmed V and J ends, which lost 0 bases and 3 bases, there was a span of 10 bases. The CDR3 extends over 15 amino acids. Germline assignment: CDR1 SGHRS and CDR2 YFSETQ. The CDR3 DNA reads TGCGCCAGCAGCTTGGACGGACACTACAATCAGCCCCAGCATTTT. This encodes CASSLDGHYNQPQHF. Full variable domain (missing parts from reference TRBV5-1 and TRBJ1-5): KAGVTQTPRYLIKTRGQQVTLSCSPISGHRSVSWYQQTPGQGLQFLFEYFSETQRNKGNFPGRFSGRQFSNSRSEMNVSTLELGDSALYLCASSLDGHYNQPQHFGDGTRLSIL.

This chain uses TRBV5-4 with TRBJ2-1; 8 bases match TRBD2. V lost 4 bases and J lost 8; bases outside the gene matches: 11. CDR3 length: 15 amino acids. CDR1 SGHNT and CDR2 YYREEE come from the germline V gene (reference sequence). CDR3 bases: TGTGCCAGCAGCACCGGACTAGCACGACCCCATGAGCAGTTCTTC. This gives the protein CASSTGLARPHEQFF.

The V and J genes are TRBV30 and TRBJ2-3; no definite D call. Trimming removed 0 bases from V and 4 bases from J, with 5 bases in between. CDR1 is GTSNPN, CDR2 SVGIG, per germline (reference sequence). CDR3 size: 12 residues. For the CDR3, the DNA is TGTGCCTGGAGTGTGGAAGCAGATACGCAGTATTTT. Its translation is CAWSVEADTQYF.

This clone was counted once. The chain recombines TRBV10-1 with TRBJ1-4; D is possibly TRBD1 (6 bases). The CDR3 loop spans 13 amino acids. Germline CDR1 reads WNHNN; CDR2 reads SYGVQD (reference sequence). The V and J ends lost 6 bases and 3 bases respectively, with 8 bases between them. Here the CDR3 DNA reads TGCGCCAGCAGGGACAGCCCTAATGAAAAACTGTTTTTT. This gives the protein CASRDSPNEKLFF.

J is TRBJ2-7 and V is TRBV5-1; no reliable D call. Germline assignment: CDR1 SGHRS and CDR2 YFSETQ. The CDR3 spans 13 residues. V lost 0 bases, J lost 4 bases, and 8 bases lay in between. The CDR3 protein is CASSLGGVYEQYF. For the CDR3, the DNA is TGCGCCAGCAGCTTGGGTGGGGTGTACGAGCAGTACTTC.

The CDR3 region is CASSKWDREENQPQHF. The CDR3 DNA reads TGTGCCAGCAGCAAGTGGGACAGGGAAGAGAATCAGCCCCAGCATTTT. V usage is TRBV21-1 and J usage is TRBJ1-5; the D call TRBD1 from the table was never checked on the DNA. TRBV21-1 is a pseudogene locus. There are 16 residues in the CDR3.

This chain links TRBV7-2 with TRBJ1-2; 7 bases agree with TRBD1. Germline assignment: CDR1 SGHTA and CDR2 FQGNSA. The CDR3 loop spans 13 amino acids. Germline trimming cut 4 bases from V and 4 bases from J; bases unmatched to any gene: 3. The CDR3 loop is CASSSGQTYGYTF. CDR3 nucleotide sequence: TGTGCCAGCAGCTCGGGACAGACCTATGGCTACACCTTC.